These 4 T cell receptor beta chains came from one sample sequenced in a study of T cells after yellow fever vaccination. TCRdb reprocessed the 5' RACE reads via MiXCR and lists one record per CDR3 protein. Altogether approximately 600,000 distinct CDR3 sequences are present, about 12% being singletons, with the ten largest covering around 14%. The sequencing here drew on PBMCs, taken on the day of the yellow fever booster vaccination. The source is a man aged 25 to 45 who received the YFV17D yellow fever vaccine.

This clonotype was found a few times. This chain's CDR3 is CASRVQGFEAFF. CDR3 DNA sequence: TGTGCCAGCCGAGTACAGGGTTTTGAAGCTTTCTTT. The chain combines TRBV11-2 with TRBJ1-1, with a tentative D call TRBD1 (6 bases). The CDR3 is made up of 12 amino acids. Trimming pared 8 bases from V and 7 bases from J, leaving 14 bases between. Germline V lookup: CDR1 SGHAT, CDR2 FQNNGV. Drawing the rest from reference TRBV11-2 and TRBJ1-1, the complete variable domain is EAGVAQSPRYKIIEKRQSVAFWCNPISGHATLYWYQQILGQGPKLLIQFQNNGVVDDSQLPKDRFSAERLKGVDSTLKIQPAKLEDSAVYLCASRVQGFEAFFGQGTRLTVV.

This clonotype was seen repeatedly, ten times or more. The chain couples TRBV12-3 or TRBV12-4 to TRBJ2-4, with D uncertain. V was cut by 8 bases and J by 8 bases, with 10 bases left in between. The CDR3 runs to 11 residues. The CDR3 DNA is TGTGCCAGCGGTAGGGCGGACATTCAGTACTTC. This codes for CASGRADIQYF.

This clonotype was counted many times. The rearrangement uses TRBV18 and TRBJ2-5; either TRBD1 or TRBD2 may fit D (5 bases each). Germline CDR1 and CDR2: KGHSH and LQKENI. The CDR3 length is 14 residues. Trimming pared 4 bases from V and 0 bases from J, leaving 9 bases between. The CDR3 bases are TGTGCCAGCTCACGGGGGTTGGACCAAGAGACCCAGTACTTC. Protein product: CASSRGLDQETQYF.

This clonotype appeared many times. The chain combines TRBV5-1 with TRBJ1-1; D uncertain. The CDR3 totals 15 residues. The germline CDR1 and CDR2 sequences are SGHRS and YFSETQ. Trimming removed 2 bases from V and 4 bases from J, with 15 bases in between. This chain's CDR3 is CASSFDTSSRTEAFF. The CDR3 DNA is TGCGCCAGCAGCTTCGATACTAGCTCTCGCACTGAAGCTTTCTTT.